One T cell receptor beta chain is described in this entry. Possible read error: a much larger clone is one base away. Given the absence of the conserved phenylalanine or tryptophan at the CDR3 end, a read error is likely. Across 18 months, stable Graves' hyperthyroidism was marked by no progression to ophthalmopathy. Those with hyperthyroidism were 18 to 65 years old, newly diagnosed, and ill for under 2 months. The data derive from a study of T cells in Graves' hyperthyroidism and ophthalmopathy. RNA transcripts yielded amplified TCR beta CDR3 regions. First-round RT-PCR of the TCR CDR3 relied on the HTBI primer set. TCRdb processed the multiplex PCR reads anew with MiXCR; each CDR3 protein has one entry. Here the sample spans hundreds of thousands of distinct CDR3 sequences, about a third being singletons. The CDR3 covers 14 residues. The germline V gene encodes CDR1 MNHEY and CDR2 SVGEGT. J gave up 5 bases and V 5 bases, and 5 bases lay outside the gene matches.

The sequenced material came from blood. This rearrangement joins TRBV6-2 or TRBV6-3 to TRBJ1-5, with 8 nucleotides matching TRBD1. The sequence derives from a woman aged 40 to 50 with Graves' hyperthyroidism. Written as DNA, the CDR3 is TGTGCCAGCAGTCAGACAGGGGCGGATCAGCCCCAGCATCTT. It yields the protein CASSQTGADQPQHL.